The table lists the clone carrying this TCR beta chain with a few counts. Its antigen remains unidentified. The sample is drawn from a study of beta chain features in type 1 diabetes. Study background: The study found patients and healthy donors alike in age, gender and cell yields.

Overall study results and limits: People with Type 1 diabetes carried modestly yet significantly shorter TCRB CDR3s in all four CD4+ subsets. Junctions at VDJ sites from type 1 diabetes patients had fewer insertions and more deletions.

CD4+ naive, central memory, regulatory and stem cell-like memory subsets were isolated by sorting on CD45RO/CCR7/CD25/CD127/CD95/CD27. The CDR3 loop spans 12 amino acids. Looked up from germline, CDR1 is SGHDN and CDR2 is FVKESK. The V end lost 3 bases, the J end lost 4 bases, and 6 bases lay between the germline ends. As every portion of the isolated RNA was reverse transcribed, the sequencing read expressed TCRB transcripts. A few million reads were obtained on average from naive, central memory and regulatory T cell samples. Profiled with immunoSEQ multiplex PCR; TCRdb holds only in-frame clones, not every one. The data show 150,000 to 200,000 clones, 8% to 8.5% seen once.

V gene TRBV14 combines with J gene TRBJ1-2, with D possibly being TRBD1 (5 bases). Sample: central memory CD4+ T cells from blood. This TCR came from a young woman with type 1 diabetes. The chain's CDR3 is CASSQGGYGYTF. Written as DNA, the CDR3 is TGTGCCAGCAGCCAGGGGGGCTATGGCTACACCTTC.